This T cell receptor beta chain was found in a study of cytotoxic CD8 clonotypes in ibrutinib-treated CLL listed by TCRdb under 2021. Context from the whole study: In this cohort, around 15 patients were treatment-naive and 11 to 12 were relapsed/refractory, while about 17 had unmutated IGHV. Cryopreserved peripheral blood mononuclear cells were collected at three points: before therapy, at response, and at either sustained remission or disease progression. Every remission and progressive disease sample was obtained while ibrutinib was still being received by the patients. Partial responses were observed in around 25 patients and complete responses in 2; after a median follow-up of around 68 months, remission was maintained in some 14 patients and progression was observed in approximately 12. Samples at response were collected after a median of roughly 13 months of treatment, with a range of about 6 to 40 months. Samples averaged approximately 250,000 productive templates and more than 85,000 productive rearrangements. Of the approximately 86 people in the trial, around 24 had longitudinal samples available. The research as a whole found: At ibrutinib response clonality went up, during sustained remission it held steady, and at progression it dropped back toward baseline. Public clonotypes were rare and either shrank or stayed stable during treatment, and the rise in clonality at ibrutinib response reflected expansion of private clonotypes. Sustained-remission and progressing patients did not have matched sampling times, and lymph node repertoires were not examined. Baseline clonality exceeded that of age-matched healthy donors and correlated strongly with circulating CD8+ T-cell counts.

The sample's time point label, in plain terms: roughly 2 years on ibrutinib. For TCR beta library preparation, approximately 2 micrograms of genomic DNA were isolated from cryopreserved PBMCs. Longitudinal blood samples from CLL patients receiving ibrutinib monotherapy were subjected to high-throughput TCR beta sequencing. The patients took part in an open-label, single-center phase 2 trial of ibrutinib monotherapy. Concerning this clone itself: Its specific antigen is unknown. Base qualities are not provided; no much larger clone lies one nucleotide away.

On a MiSeq, deep resolution sequencing aimed for a depth between 1 in 1 million and 1 in 200,000 T cells, with each clonotype covered approximately 10x on average. TCR beta libraries were generated with the immunoSEQ hsTCRB Kit. As for the authors' bioinformatics: ImmunoSEQ Data Assistant and ImmunoSEQ Analyzer were used for data analysis, and V, D and J genes were assigned according to IMGT definitions. Clonality was computed as one minus normalized Shannon entropy of productive rearrangement frequencies, ranging from 0 to 1. Only overrepresented clonotypes making up at least 0.05% of the repertoire of each patient were included in the public clonotype analysis. Some twelve repertoires from age-matched healthy donors, obtained from immuneACCESS, served as clonality controls. TCRdb took this table from immuneACCESS and kept in-frame rearrangements with V and J called. Such tables lack part of the clones; where checked against another copy, unresolved V genes explain under half of the gap, and the rest is unexplained. V and J calls and clone size are given by that table; D and trimming were obtained from the DNA. The sample table lists tens of thousands of clones, approximately 60% of them with a count of one. The ten top clones hold around 21% of the sample.

The germline V gene gives CDR1 as SNHLY and CDR2 as FYNNEI. Trimming accounts for 5 bases at V and 8 bases at J, while the number of junction bases matched to no gene is 10. Spanning cysteine to phenylalanine, the CDR3 consists of 14 amino acids. Of all the DNA, just the CDR3 is kept, 42 bases in frame from base 1. This sequence originates from a human donor with chronic lymphocytic leukemia. This sequence uses TRBV2 and TRBJ2-3, with 7 middle bases fitting TRBD2. The sample here was PBMCs, taken after 24 months of ibrutinib treatment. In nucleotides, the sequence is TGTGCCAGCAGTTCTGTATCGGGGGGTTTTACGCAGTATTTT. The translation is CASSSVSGGFTQYF.